This TCR beta chain emerged from a study of blood T cell repertoires in COVID-19. The CDR3 loop spans 14 amino acids. V was pared by 5 bases and J by 3 bases, with 6 bases of the junction left unmatched. CDR1 SGHTA and CDR2 FQGTGA come from the germline V gene. As originally analysed: Reference gene primer amplification gave nucleated cell count estimates. The protocol was immunoSEQ multiplex PCR, while the TCRdb copy is restricted to in-frame clones and leaves out a portion. The DNA was the basis for D and trimming; V, J and clone size are from that table. The sample shows around 170,000 clones, around 72% of them seen only once.

This chain connects TRBV7-3 to TRBJ2-7; 8 nucleotides align to TRBD2. The source material was peripheral blood. The receptor was isolated from an elderly woman with acute or convalescent COVID-19. In nucleotides, the CDR3 is TGTGCCAGCAGCCCTGGGACTAGGAGCTACGAGCAGTACTTC. It is translated as CASSPGTRSYEQYF.